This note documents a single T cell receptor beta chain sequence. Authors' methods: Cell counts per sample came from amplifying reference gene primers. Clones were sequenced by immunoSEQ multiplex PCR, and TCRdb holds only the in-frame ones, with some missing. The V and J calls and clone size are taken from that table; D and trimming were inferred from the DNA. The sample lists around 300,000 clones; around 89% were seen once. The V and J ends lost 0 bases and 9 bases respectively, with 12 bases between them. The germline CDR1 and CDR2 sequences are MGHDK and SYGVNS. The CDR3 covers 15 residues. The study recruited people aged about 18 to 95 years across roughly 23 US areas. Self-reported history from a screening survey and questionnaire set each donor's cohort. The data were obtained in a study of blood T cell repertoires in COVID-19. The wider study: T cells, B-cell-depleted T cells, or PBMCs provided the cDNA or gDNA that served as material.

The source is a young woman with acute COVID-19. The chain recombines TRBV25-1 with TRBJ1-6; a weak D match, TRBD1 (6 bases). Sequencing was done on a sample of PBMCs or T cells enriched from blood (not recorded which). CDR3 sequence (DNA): TGTGCCAGCAGTGAATACAGGGGAAACGGTTCACCCCTCCACTTT. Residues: CASSEYRGNGSPLHF.